The clone carrying this T cell receptor beta chain was observed a single time. A junction boundary mismatches the germline segment, possibly from a read error. The data stem from a study of blood T cell repertoires in COVID-19. For the study at large: From T cells, B-cell-depleted T cells, or PBMCs came the material, which was cDNA or gDNA.

Methods used by the authors: Amplification from reference gene primers served as the basis for estimated nucleated cell counts. The method was immunoSEQ multiplex PCR; TCRdb's version includes in-frame clones alone and lacks a portion of them. Clone size and the V and J calls come from that table; the DNA yielded D and trimming. The data show about 210,000 clones, with roughly four fifths seen just once and around 7.8% held by the top ten. CDR1 is SSHAT, CDR2 FNYEAQ, per germline (reference sequence). There are 15 residues in the CDR3. The rearrangement uses TRBV7-7 and TRBJ2-3; 9 bases map to TRBD2. Sequencing input: peripheral blood. The origin of this receptor is a woman aged 80 or older with COVID-19, enrolled during active disease. The CDR3 DNA sequence: TGTGCTAGCAGCTTAAGCGGGGGGAGAACAGATACGCAGTATTTT. Amino acid sequence: CASSLSGGRTDTQYF.